Shown below are 31 T cell receptor beta chains from a single sample sequenced in a study of control samples from healthy donors and cancer patients. Profiling relied on immunoSEQ multiplex PCR, and the TCRdb table lists in-frame clones only, not all of them. This sample yields about 410,000 clones, of which 75% to 95% are seen a single time; 5% to 7% belongs to the top ten. The source material was PBMCs. Source of these receptors: a man between 35 and 55 years old with head and neck cancer.

The chain has TRBV3-1 (or the pseudogene TRBV3-2) and TRBJ1-5, with D maybe TRBD1 (5 bases). There are 14 residues in the CDR3. Germline V gene sequence: CDR1 LGHDT, CDR2 YNNKEL (reference sequence). Between the trimmed V and J ends, which lost 0 bases and 10 bases, there was a span of 13 bases. CDR3 residues: CASSQDGGMGPQHF. Here the CDR3 DNA reads TGTGCCAGCAGCCAAGATGGGGGGATGGGTCCCCAGCATTTT.

A single count supports this clone. CDR3 loop: CASSAEGHYGYTF. The DNA for the CDR3 is TGTGCCAGCAGCGCGGAGGGACACTATGGCTACACCTTC. The chain carries TRBV9 and TRBJ1-2, with D possibly TRBD1 on 5 matching bases. Trimming removed 3 bases at V and 3 bases at J, with 9 bases between. This CDR3 spans 13 amino acids. Per germline, CDR1 SGDLS and CDR2 YYNGEE.

Here the CDR3 reads CATSRPSWTPEELFF. The CDR3 nucleotides are TGTGCCACCAGCCGCCCGAGTTGGACCCCCGAGGAGCTGTTTTTT. The chain combines TRBV15 with TRBJ2-2; D call uncertain. The V gene lost 5 bases and the J gene lost 10 bases, with 20 bases spanning the gap. Germline CDR1 is LNHNV and CDR2 is YYDKDF (reference sequence). This CDR3 spans 15 amino acids.

V gene TRBV10-2 combines with J gene TRBJ2-3; no definite D call. From germline, CDR1 is WSHSY and CDR2 SAAADI. This CDR3 region has 15 residues. V lost 3 bases and J lost 3, with 13 bases in between. The CDR3 sequence: CASSDPNRWTDTQYF. The CDR3 nucleotides read TGCGCCAGCAGTGACCCGAACCGTTGGACAGATACGCAGTATTTT.

This chain connects TRBV14 to TRBJ1-4; maybe TRBD1 (5 bases). CDR1 and CDR2 from the germline V gene are SGHDN and FVKESK. V lost 3 bases, J lost 5 bases, and 25 bases lay in between. The CDR3 runs to 19 residues. CDR3 residues: CASSQSFGLRGSLNEKLFF. CDR3 nucleotides: TGTGCCAGCAGCCAGTCCTTCGGCCTGAGGGGTTCCCTAAATGAAAAACTGTTTTTT.

The chain carries TRBV2 and TRBJ2-7; the D gene is possibly TRBD1 (6 bases). Germline-derived CDR1 and CDR2 are SNHLY and FYNNEI. The CDR3 has 12 amino acids. Trimming cost V 11 bases and J 7 bases, with 18 bases left between them. The CDR3 protein is CAGTGQLGEQYF. The CDR3 DNA is TGTGCCGGCACGGGACAACTGGGAGAGCAGTACTTC.

The chain combines TRBV27 with TRBJ2-1, with a tentative D call TRBD1 (7 bases). The CDR3 has 16 amino acids. The V end was cut by 7 bases, the J end by 3 bases, with 19 bases between. The germline V gene has CDR1 MNHEY and CDR2 SMNVEV (reference sequence). CDR3 region: CASTFLGGQRYNEQFF. CDR3 sequence (DNA): TGTGCCAGCACCTTTTTGGGGGGACAGCGCTACAATGAGCAGTTCTTC.

The CDR3 nucleotides are TGTGCCAGCAGTGGTCAAATGGATACGCAGTATTTT. Translation gives CASSGQMDTQYF. This chain uses TRBV25-1 with TRBJ2-3; D gene ambiguous. The CDR3 has 12 residues. V gave up 4 bases and J gave up 6 bases, with 8 bases separating them. CDR1 is MGHDK, CDR2 SYGVNS, per germline.

V usage is TRBV7-3 and J usage is TRBJ2-3, with TRBD2 matching 9 bases. Per germline, CDR1 SGHTA and CDR2 FQGTGA. With 1 base clipped from V and 4 bases from J, the junction kept 6 bases outside the gene matches. The CDR3 length is 16 residues. This chain's CDR3 is CASSLNLAGWSDTQYF. The CDR3 DNA reads as TGTGCCAGCAGCTTAAATCTAGCGGGATGGTCAGATACGCAGTATTTT.

The rearrangement joins TRBV11-3 to TRBJ2-3, with 13 bases fitting TRBD2. This CDR3 region has 21 residues. V shed 0 bases, J shed 0 bases, and the junction held 12 bases outside the gene matches. Germline CDR1 and CDR2: SGHNT and YENEEA. CDR3 amino acids: CASSLESTSGRTASSTDTQYF. CDR3 DNA sequence: TGTGCCAGCAGCTTAGAGTCGACTAGCGGGAGGACTGCCTCTAGCACAGATACGCAGTATTTT.

The chain recombines TRBV6-2 or TRBV6-3 with TRBJ2-7; D unresolved. V gave up 7 bases and J gave up 1 base, with 17 bases separating them. The germline V gene encodes CDR1 MNHEY and CDR2 SVGEGT. This CDR3 contains 15 residues. CDR3 sequence reads: CASTPLNGRSYEQYF. The CDR3 bases are TGTGCCAGCACCCCCCTGAACGGCCGATCCTACGAGCAGTACTTC.

This chain links TRBV11-3 with TRBJ2-3; TRBD1 matches at 8 bases. Germline V lookup: CDR1 SGHNT, CDR2 YENEEA. The V gene end was trimmed by 6 bases and the J gene end by 5 bases; junction bases not matched to a gene: 7. This CDR3 comprises 14 residues. The CDR3 DNA reads as TGTGCCAGCAGTAACAGGGGGTCGAAAGATACGCAGTATTTT. Amino acid sequence: CASSNRGSKDTQYF.

The gene calls are TRBV7-3 and TRBJ2-1; no clear D. The germline V gene has CDR1 SGHTA and CDR2 FQGTGA. Between the trimmed V and J ends, which lost 4 bases and 0 bases, there was a span of 13 bases. The CDR3 is 16 residues long. CDR3 nucleotide sequence: TGTGCCAGCAGCTGGAACCGGTTATGCTCCTACAATGAGCAGTTCTTC. It specifies CASSWNRLCSYNEQFF.

The V and J genes are TRBV28 and TRBJ2-5, with a tentative D call TRBD1 (5 bases). The CDR3 is made up of 14 amino acids. V was shortened by 7 bases and J by 5 bases, with 17 bases between the two germline ends. Germline lookup yields CDR1 MDHEN and CDR2 SYDVKM. CDR3 DNA sequence: TGTGCCAGCACAACAGAAAGGGGCTGGGAGACCCAGTACTTC. Protein sequence: CASTTERGWETQYF. Looking up the rest from reference TRBV28 and TRBJ2-5 gives the full variable domain: DVKVTQSSRYLVKRTGEKVFLECVQDMDHENMFWYRQDPGLGLRLIYFSYDVKMKEKGDIPEGYSVSREKKERFSLILESASTNQTSMYLCASTTERGWETQYFGPGTRLLVL.

V and J are TRBV7-3 and TRBJ2-1; D remains ambiguous. V was trimmed by 5 bases and J by 6 bases, leaving 17 bases between them. Germline CDR1 SGHTA, CDR2 FQGTGA. There are 15 residues in the CDR3. The CDR3 nucleotides read TGTGCCAGCAGCATCCACCCGACTGGGGTCAATGAGCAGTTCTTC. It codes for CASSIHPTGVNEQFF. Filled out from reference TRBV7-3 and TRBJ2-1, the complete variable domain reads GAGVSQTPSNKVTEKGKYVELRCDPISGHTALYWYRQSLGQGPEFLIYFQGTGAADDSGLPNDRFFAVRPEGSVSTLKIQRTERGDSAVYLCASSIHPTGVNEQFFGPGTRLTVL.

The chain joins TRBV28 to TRBJ2-7; D is unresolved. The CDR3 consists of 13 residues. Trimming stripped 5 bases from V and 2 bases from J, with 10 bases between. Germline CDR1 and CDR2: MDHEN and SYDVKM. The CDR3 reads CASSPASPYEQYF. The CDR3 DNA follows: TGTGCCAGCAGTCCAGCTTCCCCCTACGAGCAGTACTTC. Complete variable domain (other parts from reference TRBV28 and TRBJ2-7): DVKVTQSSRYLVKRTGEKVFLECVQDMDHENMFWYRQDPGLGLRLIYFSYDVKMKEKGDIPEGYSVSREKKERFSLILESASTNQTSMYLCASSPASPYEQYFGPGTRLTVT.

This clone was counted a few times. DNA of the CDR3: TGCAGCGCTCAGTGGGGGGTAGATGGCTACACCTTC. Translated, it gives CSAQWGVDGYTF. The chain is built from TRBV29-1 and TRBJ1-2, with D possibly matching TRBD1 (5 bases). The length of the CDR3 is 12 residues. V lost 7 bases, J lost 6 bases, and 15 bases lay in between. The V gene's germline CDR1 is SQVTM and CDR2 ANQGSEA.

This chain uses TRBV7-9 with TRBJ1-5; D not certain. Trimming removed 4 bases at V and 4 bases at J, with 8 bases between. The CDR3 runs 13 residues. The germline V gene has CDR1 SEHNR and CDR2 FQNEAQ (reference sequence). The CDR3 region is CASSSRDNQPQHF. The DNA of the CDR3 is TGTGCCAGCAGCTCAAGAGATAATCAGCCCCAGCATTTT.

This clone was observed a handful of times. The rearrangement uses TRBV7-9 and TRBJ1-4; a weak D match, TRBD1 (5 bases). The CDR3 is made up of 17 amino acids. Germline lookup yields CDR1 SEHNR and CDR2 FQNEAQ (reference sequence). Between the trimmed V and J ends, which lost 4 bases and 3 bases, there was a span of 18 bases. CDR3 coding DNA: TGTGCCAGCAGCTACGCGGGCTTTTGGGACGCTAATGAAAAACTGTTTTTT. This gives the protein CASSYAGFWDANEKLFF.

The CDR3: CASSVRLGANEKLFF. For the CDR3, the DNA is TGTGCCAGCAGTGTCCGACTCGGGGCTAATGAAAAACTGTTTTTT. The chain combines TRBV28 with TRBJ1-4; D remains unclear. There are 15 residues in the CDR3. Trimming stripped 5 bases from V and 3 bases from J, with 13 bases between. Germline V gene sequence: CDR1 MDHEN, CDR2 SYDVKM.

This chain links TRBV20-1 with TRBJ2-1, with 8 bases aligning to TRBD2. CDR1 and CDR2 (germline): DFQATT, SNEGSKA (reference sequence). V lost 3 bases, J lost 7 bases, and 11 bases stayed unmatched. This CDR3 contains 15 residues. In nucleotides, the CDR3 is TGCAGTGCTAGTAAGCTAGCGGGTAAGAGGAATGAGCAGTTCTTC. Encoded protein: CSASKLAGKRNEQFF.

In this sample, this clone turned up once. This chain joins TRBV7-3 and TRBJ2-3; 9 positions agree with TRBD1. The V gene's germline CDR1 is SGHTA and CDR2 FQGTGA. This CDR3 comprises 15 residues. The V and J ends lost 5 bases and 0 bases, in that order; junction bases with no gene match: 3. The CDR3 is CASSATGGSTDTQYF. DNA for the CDR3: TGTGCCAGCAGCGCGACAGGGGGAAGCACAGATACGCAGTATTTT.

The table lists this clone with a count of one. V usage is TRBV11-2 and J usage is TRBJ2-7; D might be TRBD1 (5 bases). Germline V gene sequence: CDR1 SGHAT, CDR2 FQNNGV. Between the trimmed V and J ends, which lost 6 bases and 2 bases, there was a span of 14 bases. This CDR3 is 14 amino acids long. CDR3 DNA: TGTGCCAGCAGACCAGACAGTGTCACCTACGAGCAGTACTTC. As protein: CASRPDSVTYEQYF.

The V call is TRBV19, the J call TRBJ1-6, with a possible D match to TRBD1 (6 bases). This CDR3 is built from 15 residues. Deletions cut 3 bases from V and 9 bases from J, with 15 bases between. The germline gives CDR1 LNHDA, CDR2 SQIVND (reference sequence). The CDR3 DNA reads as TGTGCCAGTAGTATTCTACAGGGAGGTAGTTCACCCCTCCACTTT. Translating it yields CASSILQGGSSPLHF. The full variable domain, its missing parts supplied by reference TRBV19 and TRBJ1-6, is DGGITQSPKYLFRKEGQNVTLSCEQNLNHDAMYWYRQDPGQGLRLIYYSQIVNDFQKGDIAEGYSVSREKKESFPLTVTSAQKNPTAFYLCASSILQGGSSPLHFGNGTRLTVT.

The chain carries TRBV6-1 and TRBJ2-7; 9 positions agree with TRBD2. With 4 bases clipped from V and 4 bases from J, the junction kept 11 bases outside the gene matches. The V gene's germline CDR1 is MNHNS and CDR2 SASEGT. The CDR3 loop spans 16 amino acids. CDR3 sequence (DNA): TGTGCCAGCAGTGCGGTGTGGGCTAGCGGGATTTACGAGCAGTACTTC. The encoded protein is CASSAVWASGIYEQYF.

The chain links TRBV19 to TRBJ2-7; weak D call: TRBD2 (6 bases). Deletions cut 6 bases from V and 4 bases from J, with 13 bases between. This CDR3 region has 13 residues. Germline CDR1 is LNHDA and CDR2 is SQIVND (reference sequence). The CDR3 DNA reads TGTGCCAGTAGAGAGGAGGGCCTTTACGAGCAGTACTTC. It encodes CASREEGLYEQYF.

This clone is a singleton in its sample. The chain carries TRBV18 and TRBJ1-1, with TRBD1 matching over 7 bases. The germline V gene has CDR1 KGHSH and CDR2 LQKENI. The CDR3 runs 14 residues. V trimming: 4 bases; J trimming: 4 bases; junction bases outside the gene matches: 6. The CDR3 DNA reads TGTGCCAGCTCACGAACAGGGGCGAGCACTGAAGCTTTCTTT. It codes for CASSRTGASTEAFF. The full variable domain, in which reference TRBV18 and TRBJ1-1 provide the parts outside the CDR3, is NAGVMQNPRHLVRRRGQEARLRCSPMKGHSHVYWYRQLPEEGLKFMVYLQKENIIDESGMPKERFSAEFPKEGPSILRIQQVVRGDSAAYFCASSRTGASTEAFFGQGTRLTVV.

V gene TRBV6-5 combines with J gene TRBJ2-7; 9 bases map to TRBD1. The junction had 10 bases not matched to a gene; V was cut back by 6 bases and J by 4 bases. Germline CDR1 and CDR2: MNHEY and SVGAGI. The CDR3 is 15 residues long. The CDR3 sequence is CASRIYDRGSYEQYF. CDR3 DNA sequence: TGTGCCAGCAGGATATACGACAGGGGGTCATACGAGCAGTACTTC.

Concerning this clone: The sample has other DNA sequences that encode this CDR3 too. The chain employs TRBV18 and TRBJ2-3, with 10 bases that match TRBD2. The J segment lost 0 bases and the V segment lost 3 bases, leaving 3 bases of the junction unmatched. This CDR3 is built from 16 residues. In germline, CDR1 is KGHSH, CDR2 LQKENI. The CDR3 DNA reads TGTGCCAGCTCACCGTTAGCGGGGGGAAGCACAGATACGCAGTATTTT. Amino acids: CASSPLAGGSTDTQYF. The full variable domain, its missing parts supplied by reference TRBV18 and TRBJ2-3, is NAGVMQNPRHLVRRRGQEARLRCSPMKGHSHVYWYRQLPEEGLKFMVYLQKENIIDESGMPKERFSAEFPKEGPSILRIQQVVRGDSAAYFCASSPLAGGSTDTQYFGPGTRLTVL.

The genes are TRBV10-2 and TRBJ2-2; 8 nucleotides line up with TRBD2. The germline CDR1 and CDR2 sequences are WSHSY and SAAADI. This CDR3 has 17 amino acids. J lost 7 bases, V lost 2 bases, and 12 bases had no gene match. In DNA form, the CDR3 reads TGCGCCAGCAGTGAGGAATGGCTAGCGGGTTGGGGCGGGGAGCTGTTTTTT. Its protein is CASSEEWLAGWGGELFF.

The chain combines TRBV9 with TRBJ1-2; D call uncertain. The CDR3 extends over 14 amino acids. CDR1 is SGDLS, CDR2 YYNGEE, per germline. V was trimmed by 0 bases and J by 5 bases, leaving 11 bases between them. The CDR3 coding sequence is TGTGCCAGCAGCGTAGATACAGCCTCGTATGGCTACACCTTC. It yields the protein CASSVDTASYGYTF. Drawing the rest from reference TRBV9 and TRBJ1-2, the complete variable domain is DSGVTQTPKHLITATGQRVTLRCSPRSGDLSVYWYQQSLDQGLQFLIQYYNGEERAKGNILERFSAQQFPDLHSELNLSSLELGDSALYFCASSVDTASYGYTFGSGTRLTVV.